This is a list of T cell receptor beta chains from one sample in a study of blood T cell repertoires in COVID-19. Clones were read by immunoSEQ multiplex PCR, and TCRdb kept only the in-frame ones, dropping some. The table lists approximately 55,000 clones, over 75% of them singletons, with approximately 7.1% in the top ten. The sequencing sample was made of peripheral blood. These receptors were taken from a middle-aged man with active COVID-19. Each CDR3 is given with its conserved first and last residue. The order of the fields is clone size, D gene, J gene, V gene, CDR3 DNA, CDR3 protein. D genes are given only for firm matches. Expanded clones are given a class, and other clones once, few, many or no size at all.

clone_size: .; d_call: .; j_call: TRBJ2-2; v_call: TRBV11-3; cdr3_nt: TGTGCCAGCAGCTTAGTCGGGGAAACCGGGGAGCTGTTTTTT; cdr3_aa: CASSLVGETGELFF
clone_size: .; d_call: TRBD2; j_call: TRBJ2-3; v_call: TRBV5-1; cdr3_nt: TGCGCCAGCAGCTTGGACCTAGCGGGAAATGCAGATACGCAGTATTTT; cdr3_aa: CASSLDLAGNADTQYF
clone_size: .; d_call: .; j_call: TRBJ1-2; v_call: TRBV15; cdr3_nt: TGTGCCACCACCGATGGCAGGTCCTATGGCTACACCTTC; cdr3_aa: CATTDGRSYGYTF
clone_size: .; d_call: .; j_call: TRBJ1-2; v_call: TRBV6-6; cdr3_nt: TGTGCCAGCAGTTGGAGCCCGGGACAAGGGATAGGCTACACCTTC; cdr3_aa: CASSWSPGQGIGYTF
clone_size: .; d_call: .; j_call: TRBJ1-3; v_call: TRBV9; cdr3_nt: TGTGCCAGCAGCGAGGACAGTTTCTCTGGAAACACCATATATTTT; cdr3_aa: CASSEDSFSGNTIYF
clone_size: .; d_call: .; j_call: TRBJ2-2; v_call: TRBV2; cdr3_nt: TGTGCCAGCAGACTCTCGGACAGAGACACCGGGGAGCTGTTTTTT; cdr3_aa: CASRLSDRDTGELFF
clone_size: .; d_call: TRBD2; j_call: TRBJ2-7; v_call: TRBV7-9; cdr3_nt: TGTGCCAGCAGCCCGGGGACTAGCGGGAGCGGAGGGTGGGCCTACGAGCAGTACTTC; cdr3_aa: CASSPGTSGSGGWAYEQYF
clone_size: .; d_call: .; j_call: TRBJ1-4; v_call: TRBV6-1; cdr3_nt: TGTGCCAGCAGAGCTACAGGGCCTAATGAAAAACTGTTTTTT; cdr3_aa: CASRATGPNEKLFF
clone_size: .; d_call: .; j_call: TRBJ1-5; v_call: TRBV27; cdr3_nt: TGTGCCAGCAGTTTGGCAGGGCGCAATCAGCCCCAGCATTTT; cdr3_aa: CASSLAGRNQPQHF
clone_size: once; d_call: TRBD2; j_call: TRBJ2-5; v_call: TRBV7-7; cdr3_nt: TGTGCGGCGGGTAGCGGGGAGACCCAGTACTTC; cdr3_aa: CAAGSGETQYF
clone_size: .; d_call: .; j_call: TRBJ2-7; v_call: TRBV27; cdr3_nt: TGTGCCAGCAGTGAAATTCCCGGGACATTGACCTACGAGCAGTACTTC; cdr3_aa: CASSEIPGTLTYEQYF
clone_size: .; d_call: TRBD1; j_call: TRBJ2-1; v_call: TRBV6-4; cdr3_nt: TGTGCCAGCAGTGCATCGGGACAGGGAATAGGCGAGCAGTTCTTC; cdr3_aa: CASSASGQGIGEQFF
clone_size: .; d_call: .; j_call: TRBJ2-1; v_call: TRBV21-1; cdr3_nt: TGTGCCAGCTCCGGGCGACTAGCGGTAGTCAACCTCCCTCGGCAGTTCTTC; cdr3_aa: CASSGRLAVVNLPRQFF
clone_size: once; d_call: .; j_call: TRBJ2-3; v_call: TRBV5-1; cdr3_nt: TGCGCCAGCAGCTCTTTCCAGGGTGACACAGATACGCAGTATTTT; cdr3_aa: CASSSFQGDTDTQYF
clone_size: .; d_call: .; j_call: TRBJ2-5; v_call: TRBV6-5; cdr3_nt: TGTGCCAGCAGTTACGGAGGCCTAGCGAAAGAGACCCAGTACTTC; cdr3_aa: CASSYGGLAKETQYF
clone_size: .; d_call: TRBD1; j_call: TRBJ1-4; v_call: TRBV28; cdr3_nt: TGTGCCAGCAGTTATCGACAGGGAAGGGAAAAACTGTTTTTT; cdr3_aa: CASSYRQGREKLFF
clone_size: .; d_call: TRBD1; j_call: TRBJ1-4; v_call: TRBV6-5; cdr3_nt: TGTGCCAGTACGACAGGGGGGCGAACTAATGAAAAACTGTTTTTT; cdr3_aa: CASTTGGRTNEKLFF
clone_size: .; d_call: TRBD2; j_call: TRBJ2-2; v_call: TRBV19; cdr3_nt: TGTGCCAGTAGCGGGAGGGTTAACACCGGGGAGCTGTTTTTT; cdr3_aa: CASSGRVNTGELFF
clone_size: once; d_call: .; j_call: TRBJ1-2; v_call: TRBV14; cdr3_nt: TGTGCCAGCAGCCAAGCCGGAGGGTACTATGGCTACACCTTC; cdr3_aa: CASSQAGGYYGYTF
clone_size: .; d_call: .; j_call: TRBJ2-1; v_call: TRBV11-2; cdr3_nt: TGTGCCAGCTTTCAATACAATGAGCAGTTCTTC; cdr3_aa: CASFQYNEQFF
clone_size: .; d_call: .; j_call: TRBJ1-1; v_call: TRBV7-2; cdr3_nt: TGTGCCAGCAGCTTTACGTCGGACACCGTCCAGACTGAAGCTTTCTTT; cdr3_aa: CASSFTSDTVQTEAFF
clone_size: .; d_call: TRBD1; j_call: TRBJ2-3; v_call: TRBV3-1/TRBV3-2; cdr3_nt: TGTGCCAGCAGCCAAGAAGGGGACAGGGGAGATACGCAGTATTTT; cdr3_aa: CASSQEGDRGDTQYF
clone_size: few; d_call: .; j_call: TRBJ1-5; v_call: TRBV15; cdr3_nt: TGTGCCACCAGCAGAGAGCCGGACAGCTATCAGCCCCAGCATTTT; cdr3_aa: CATSREPDSYQPQHF
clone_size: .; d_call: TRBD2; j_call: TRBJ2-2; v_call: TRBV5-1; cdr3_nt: TGCGCCAGCATGAAAGGACTAGCGACGAATTCGAACACCGGGGAGCTGTTTTTT; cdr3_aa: CASMKGLATNSNTGELFF
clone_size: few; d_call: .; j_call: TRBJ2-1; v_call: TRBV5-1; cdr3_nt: TGCGCCAGCAGCTTGCAGGACTACAATGAGCAGTTCTTC; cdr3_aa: CASSLQDYNEQFF
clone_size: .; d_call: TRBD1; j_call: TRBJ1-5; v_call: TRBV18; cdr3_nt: TGTGCCAGCTCTCTTGGAGGGGGCACGGGTAGCAATCAGCCCCAGCATTTT; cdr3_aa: CASSLGGGTGSNQPQHF
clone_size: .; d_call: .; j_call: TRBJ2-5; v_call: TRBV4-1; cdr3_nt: TGCGCCAGCAGCCTTGCCCCGGACAGCGCACTGGAGACCCAGTACTTC; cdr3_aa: CASSLAPDSALETQYF
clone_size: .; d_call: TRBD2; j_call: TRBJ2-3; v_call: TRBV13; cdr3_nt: TGTGCCAGCAGCGTCCGTGAACTAGCGGGAGAATCAGATACGCAGTATTTT; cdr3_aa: CASSVRELAGESDTQYF
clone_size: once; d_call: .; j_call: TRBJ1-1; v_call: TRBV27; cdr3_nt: TGTGCCAGCATAGGAGGGAATAGTTGGAACACTGAAGCTTTCTTT; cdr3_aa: CASIGGNSWNTEAFF
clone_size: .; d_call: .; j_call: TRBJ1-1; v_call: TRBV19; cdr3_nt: TGTGCCAGCCTTCGGGGGTTAGAAGCTTTCTTT; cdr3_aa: CASLRGLEAFF
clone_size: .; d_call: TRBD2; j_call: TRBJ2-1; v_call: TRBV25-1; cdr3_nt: TGTGCCAGCAGTGAATCCCGGACTAGCGGGAGTTTTGAAGAGCAGTTCTTC; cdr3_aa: CASSESRTSGSFEEQFF
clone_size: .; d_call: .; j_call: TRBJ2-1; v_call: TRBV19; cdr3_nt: TGTGCCAGTAGTCCCCTCTGGGGGCGGAATGAGCAGTTCTTC; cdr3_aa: CASSPLWGRNEQFF